Presented here are 25 T cell receptor beta chains from one specimen sequenced in a study of molecular identifiers for immune sequencing clone quantification. Using its own MiXCR run on the PCR reads, TCRdb lists one record per CDR3 protein. The data contain some 320,000 distinct CDR3 sequences, around a fifth of them singletons. Material for sequencing was naive CD8+ T cells from blood, with Jurkat cell RNA spiked in. This sample's subset: FACS-sorted CD8+CD4-CCR7+CD45RA+ naive T cells. All receptors come from a human donor in good health. Some libraries in this study had Jurkat cell RNA spiked in.

This clonotype was seen at least ten times. The genes are TRBV5-8 and TRBJ1-2, with D maybe TRBD1 (6 bases). The V end was cut by 3 bases, the J end by 0 bases, with 18 bases between. Germline-derived CDR1 and CDR2 are SGHTS and YDEGEE. The CDR3 runs to 17 residues. CDR3 amino acids: CASSWSRGLKANYGYTF. For the CDR3, the DNA is TGTGCCAGCAGCTGGTCCAGGGGCTTAAAAGCTAACTATGGCTACACCTTC.

This clonotype was seen ten or more times. The chain joins TRBV29-1 to TRBJ1-1; TRBD1 aligns across 7 bases. CDR3 length equals 11 residues. V trimming: 6 bases; J trimming: 6 bases; junction bases outside the gene matches: 4. CDR1 is SQVTM and CDR2 is ANQGSEA in the germline V gene. CDR3 amino acids: CSVRQGPEAFF. In DNA, the CDR3 is TGCAGCGTACGACAGGGCCCTGAAGCTTTCTTT. The full variable domain, completed using reference TRBV29-1 and TRBJ1-1, is SAVISQKPSRDICQRGTSLTIQCQVDSQVTMMFWYRQQPGQSLTLIATANQGSEATYESGFVIDKFPISRPNLTFSTLTVSNMSPEDSSIYLCSVRQGPEAFFGQGTRLTVV.

The sample holds many counts of this clonotype. The CDR3 loop is CASSQDSWDTQYF. The CDR3 nucleotides are TGCGCCAGCAGCCAGGATAGTTGGGATACGCAGTATTTT. This sequence joins TRBV4-3 and TRBJ2-3; D is unresolved. Germline V gene lookup returns CDR1 LGHNA and CDR2 YSLEER. The CDR3 sequence is 13 residues long. The V end lost 3 bases, the J end lost 6 bases, and 10 bases lay between the germline ends.

The rearrangement joins TRBV6-5 to TRBJ2-5; 10 positions match TRBD2. The V gene's germline CDR1 is MNHEY and CDR2 SVGAGI. V shed 0 bases and J 5 bases; nucleotides not matched to a gene: 3. The CDR3 runs to 15 residues. CDR3 sequence reads: CASSYSGLAMETQYF. The CDR3 bases are TGTGCCAGCAGTTACTCGGGACTAGCGATGGAGACCCAGTACTTC.

The table lists this clonotype with many counts. The V call is TRBV25-1, the J call TRBJ1-5; no reliable D call. CDR3 length equals 14 residues. Trimming cost V 4 bases and J 3 bases, with 10 bases left between them. Germline V CDR1 and CDR2: MGHDK, SYGVNS. The CDR3: CASSGPGVNQPQHF. CDR3 in DNA: TGTGCCAGCAGTGGGCCCGGGGTCAATCAGCCCCAGCATTTT.

Note on this clonotype: A much larger clone differs by one base, so this may be a read error. This chain uses TRBV30 with TRBJ2-3; no clear D gene. The CDR3 spans 11 residues. CDR1 and CDR2 (germline): GTSNPN, SVGIG (reference sequence). Between the trimmed V and J ends, which lost 8 bases and 4 bases, there was a span of 10 bases. CDR3 amino acids: CAPYGPDTQYF. The CDR3 nucleotides are TGTGCCCCTTACGGCCCAGATACGCAGTATTTT.

The chain couples TRBV10-3 to TRBJ2-3; D may be TRBD2 (5 bases). From germline, CDR1 is ENHRY and CDR2 SYGVKD. Trimming shortened V by 8 bases and J by 4 bases, and 16 bases separated the two germline ends. The CDR3 is 14 residues long. The CDR3 sequence: CAIGGGPAPDTQYF. CDR3 nucleotides: TGTGCCATCGGTGGAGGACCAGCCCCAGATACGCAGTATTTT.

This clonotype was recorded a few times. The J gene is TRBJ2-1, the V gene TRBV14; D gene ambiguous. V lost 4 bases and J lost 1, with 8 bases in between. Germline CDR1 is SGHDN and CDR2 is FVKESK. The CDR3 extends over 14 amino acids. This CDR3 reads CASSPSLSYNEQFF. CDR3 sequence (DNA): TGTGCCAGCAGCCCAAGTTTATCCTACAATGAGCAGTTCTTC. Filled out from reference TRBV14 and TRBJ2-1, the complete variable domain reads EAGVTQFPSHSVIEKGQTVTLRCDPISGHDNLYWYRRVMGKEIKFLLHFVKESKQDESGMPNNRFLAERTGGTYSTLKVQPAELEDSGVYFCASSPSLSYNEQFFGPGTRLTVL.

This clonotype occurred many times. This sequence joins TRBV6-2 or TRBV6-3 and TRBJ2-3; TRBD2 is a possible D gene (5 bases). CDR3 length: 17 amino acids. Trimming stripped 0 bases from V and 2 bases from J, with 15 bases between. Germline CDR1 reads MNHEY; CDR2 reads SVGEGT. Here the CDR3 reads CASSYSIVASPTDTQYF. As DNA, the CDR3 is TGTGCCAGCAGTTACTCGATCGTCGCTAGCCCCACAGATACGCAGTATTTT.

V and J are TRBV27 and TRBJ1-1; possible D gene TRBD1, 6 bases. CDR1 is MNHEY and CDR2 is SMNVEV in the germline V gene (reference sequence). The CDR3 is 15 residues long. Trimming removed 2 bases at V and 2 bases at J, with 12 bases between. The CDR3 region has the DNA TGTGCCAGCAGTTTACTTGGGACACCAAACACTGAAGCTTTCTTT. This sequence encodes CASSLLGTPNTEAFF.

This clonotype was recorded many times. V and J are TRBV20-1 and TRBJ2-3; D is ambiguous. CDR3 length: 13 residues. CDR1 is DFQATT and CDR2 is SNEGSKA in the germline V gene (reference sequence). V shed 6 bases and J shed 6 bases, with 16 bases lying between them. The CDR3 loop reads CSAPPPNGDTQYF. The DNA for the CDR3 is TGCAGTGCCCCGCCCCCAAATGGGGATACGCAGTATTTT.

This clonotype was counted ten times or more. This sequence joins TRBV21-1 and TRBJ1-1; the DNA was not compared with TRBD1, the D call given in the table. TRBV21-1 is a recognized pseudogene. CDR3 length: 13 amino acids. CDR3 in DNA: TGTGCCAGCAGAGGGACAGAGAACACTGAAGCTTTCTTT. Its protein is CASRGTENTEAFF.

Of note for this clonotype: A read error may explain this, as a much larger clone is one base away. The chain has TRBV19 and TRBJ1-1; unclear D gene. Germline-derived CDR1 and CDR2 are LNHDA and SQIVND (reference sequence). CDR3 size: 13 residues. The CDR3 nucleotides are TGTGCCTGTAGTCCCAGACCGGGGACTGAAGCTTTCTTT. Translation: CACSPRPGTEAFF.

This clonotype has at least ten counts. The J gene is TRBJ1-1, the V gene TRBV4-3; D is perhaps TRBD1 (6 bases). CDR3 length: 15 amino acids. The V gene lost 4 bases and the J gene lost 7 bases, with 19 bases spanning the gap. Germline loops: CDR1 LGHNA, CDR2 YSLEER. The CDR3 loop is CASSPSGGGAGEAFF. In nucleotides, the CDR3 is TGCGCCAGCAGCCCCTCGGGGGGCGGCGCAGGTGAAGCTTTCTTT.

With respect to this clonotype: Since a much larger clone is just one base distant, this may be a read error. The V and J genes are TRBV27 and TRBJ1-1; no reliable D call. The CDR3 is 12 residues long. V lost 5 bases to trimming and J lost 6 bases, with 10 bases between them. CDR1 is MNHEY, CDR2 SMNVEV, per germline (reference sequence). The CDR3 nucleotides read TGTGCCAGCAGTCAGTTGGGCTCTGAAGCTTTCTTT. Its protein product is CASSQLGSEAFF.

This clonotype was seen repeatedly, ten times or more. The rearrangement joins TRBV6-5 to TRBJ1-1; TRBD1 is a possible D gene (5 bases). The CDR3 extends over 11 amino acids. Germline CDR1 and CDR2: MNHEY and SVGAGI. Trimming shortened V by 7 bases and J by 10 bases, and 13 bases separated the two germline ends. The DNA of the CDR3 is TGTGCCAGCACCGGGGGAGTCGGAGCTTTCTTT. Translation gives CASTGGVGAFF.

This clonotype came up many times. The chain joins TRBV19 to TRBJ2-2; either TRBD1 or TRBD2 may supply D (6 bases each). CDR1 is LNHDA, CDR2 SQIVND, per germline (reference sequence). V lost 3 bases and J lost 4, with 12 bases in between. The CDR3 has 15 residues. CDR3 residues: CASSMEGGRTGELFF. As DNA, the CDR3 is TGTGCCAGTAGTATGGAGGGGGGCCGCACCGGGGAGCTGTTTTTT.

The table lists this clonotype with a few counts. This chain links TRBV7-9 with TRBJ1-1; 7 nucleotides line up with TRBD1. The trim removed 0 bases at V and 5 bases at J, leaving 6 bases unmatched. There are 15 residues in the CDR3. Germline loops: CDR1 SEHNR, CDR2 FQNEAQ (reference sequence). CDR3 nucleotide sequence: TGTGCCAGCAGCTTAGCGTTGGGACAGTTAACTGAAGCTTTCTTT. It codes for CASSLALGQLTEAFF.

The CDR3 nucleotides are TGTGCCAGCAGCTCGCCCACTAGCGGGGAATCCTACGAGCAGTACTTC. Its translation: CASSSPTSGESYEQYF. The rearrangement joins TRBV7-2 to TRBJ2-7; 10 nucleotides line up with TRBD2. Germline V CDR1 and CDR2: SGHTA, FQGNSA. The CDR3 has 16 residues. J was trimmed by 1 base and V by 4 bases; bases with no gene match: 7.

Many counts were recorded for this clonotype. The CDR3 protein is CASSLNSLAGHTDTQYF. The CDR3 DNA sequence: TGTGCCAGCAGCTTAAACAGCTTAGCGGGGCACACAGATACGCAGTATTTT. This rearrangement joins TRBV5-4 to TRBJ2-3; 8 positions agree with TRBD2. CDR1 is SGHNT and CDR2 is YYREEE in the germline V gene (reference sequence). This CDR3 has 17 amino acids. Trimming at V came to 2 bases and at J to 2 bases, leaving 10 bases not matched to a gene. Together with reference TRBV5-4 and TRBJ2-3, the CDR3 gives the full variable domain: ETGVTQSPTHLIKTRGQQVTLRCSSQSGHNTVSWYQQALGQGPQFIFQYYREEENGRGNFPPRFSGLQFPNYSSELNVNALELDDSALYLCASSLNSLAGHTDTQYFGPGTRLTVL.

About this clonotype: Since a much larger clone is just one base distant, this may be a read error. This chain joins TRBV6-6 and TRBJ2-7; 7 bases fit TRBD1. There are 14 residues in the CDR3. CDR1 is MNHNY and CDR2 is SVGAGI in the germline V gene (reference sequence). V was clipped by 5 bases and J by 2 bases; unmatched bases: 6. This CDR3 is CASSLDRETYEQYF. The CDR3 bases are TGTGCCAGCAGTCTCGACAGGGAAACCTACGAGCAGTACTTC.

This clonotype showed up just a few times. The V gene is TRBV20-1, the J gene TRBJ1-5, with D unclear. The CDR3 extends over 13 amino acids. The germline V gene has CDR1 DFQATT and CDR2 SNEGSKA (reference sequence). Trimming pared 0 bases from V and 3 bases from J, leaving 6 bases between. Here the CDR3 DNA reads TGCAGTGCTAGAGAGTCCTTCAATCAGCCCCAGCATTTT. It is translated as CSARESFNQPQHF.

In this sample, this clonotype turned up many times. The chain carries TRBV29-1 and TRBJ2-3; D is uncertain. V lost 6 bases and J lost 6, with 10 bases in between. The CDR3 sequence is 11 residues long. CDR1 is SQVTM and CDR2 is ANQGSEA in the germline V gene. The CDR3 bases are TGCAGCGTCGAACCCTTGGATACGCAGTATTTT. Translating it yields CSVEPLDTQYF.

Comments on this clonotype: A much larger clone differs by one base, so this may be a read error. This rearrangement joins TRBV20-1 to TRBJ2-2; D possibly corresponds to TRBD2 (6 bases). CDR1 is DFQATT, CDR2 SNEGSKA, per germline (reference sequence). Deletions cut 5 bases from V and 3 bases from J, with 13 bases between. This CDR3 has 14 residues. CDR3 sequence (DNA): TGCAGTGCTGAAACGGGACTGGACACCGGGGAGCTGTTTTTT. Protein product: CSAETGLDTGELFF.

This clonotype has a count of ten or more. This sequence joins TRBV5-4 and TRBJ2-3, with D perhaps TRBD1 (6 bases). The V end lost 2 bases, the J end lost 2 bases, and 12 bases lay between the germline ends. The CDR3 extends over 15 amino acids. Germline CDR1 reads SGHNT; CDR2 reads YYREEE (reference sequence). As DNA, the CDR3 is TGTGCCAGCAGCTTATACGAGGGACACACAGATACGCAGTATTTT. Its translation: CASSLYEGHTDTQYF.